This passage covers 5 T cell receptor beta chains from one sample sequenced in a study of liver allograft versus peripheral blood T cells. Overall study context: Graft-liver T cell receptor repertoires were compared against recipient peripheral blood repertoires.

A single record per CDR3 protein comes from TCRdb applying MiXCR to the reads. The table includes around 18,000 distinct CDR3 sequences, 20% to 25% detected once. Receptor source: a human patient who had a liver transplant. A subset of T cells may come from the graft donor.

This clonotype was seen more than once but under ten times. The V gene is TRBV6-1, the J gene TRBJ1-1; 12 nucleotides agree with TRBD1. After removal of 3 bases from V and 11 bases from J, the junction contained 7 bases not matched to a gene. Germline V gene lookup returns CDR1 MNHNS and CDR2 SASEGT. There are 14 residues in the CDR3. As DNA, the CDR3 is TGTGCCAGCAGTGAGGCGGGACAGGGGGCTGGGGCTTTCTTT. It translates to CASSEAGQGAGAFF.

This clonotype was seen at least ten times. This rearrangement joins TRBV6-1 to TRBJ1-1; D perhaps matches TRBD1 (6 bases). CDR1 is MNHNS, CDR2 SASEGT, per germline. This CDR3 is 13 amino acids long. V lost 7 bases to trimming and J lost 5 bases, with 14 bases between them. The CDR3 reads CASIRGGRTEAFF. The CDR3 coding sequence is TGTGCCAGCATTAGAGGGGGTCGGACTGAAGCTTTCTTT.

This clonotype was observed a single time. A clone one base away is much larger, so this may be a read error. The chain carries TRBV6-2 or TRBV6-3 and TRBJ2-3; maybe TRBD1 (5 bases). This CDR3 is built from 15 residues. Germline V lookup: CDR1 MNHEY, CDR2 SVGEGT. V was cut by 6 bases and J by 1 base, with 14 bases left in between. The CDR3 here is CASSLAGYGTDTQYF. CDR3 DNA sequence: TGTGCCAGCAGCCTTGCAGGGTATGGCACAGATACGCAGTATTTT.

The rearrangement uses TRBV7-9 and TRBJ2-3, with D possibly matching TRBD1 (7 bases). V dropped 5 bases and J dropped 0 bases, with 12 bases sitting between them. Germline V lookup: CDR1 SEHNR, CDR2 FQNEAQ (reference sequence). CDR3 length equals 15 residues. The DNA for the CDR3 is TGTGCCAGCAGCCCTCAGGGGGGTAGCACAGATACGCAGTATTTT. This encodes CASSPQGGSTDTQYF.

V usage is TRBV7-2 and J usage is TRBJ2-7, with TRBD2 identical over 8 bases. V was clipped by 2 bases and J by 3 bases; unmatched bases: 6. The CDR3 is 15 amino acids. CDR1 SGHTA and CDR2 FQGNSA come from the germline V gene. The CDR3 loop is CASSLSSGMFYEQYF. The CDR3 DNA is TGTGCCAGCAGCTTAAGTAGCGGGATGTTCTACGAGCAGTACTTC.